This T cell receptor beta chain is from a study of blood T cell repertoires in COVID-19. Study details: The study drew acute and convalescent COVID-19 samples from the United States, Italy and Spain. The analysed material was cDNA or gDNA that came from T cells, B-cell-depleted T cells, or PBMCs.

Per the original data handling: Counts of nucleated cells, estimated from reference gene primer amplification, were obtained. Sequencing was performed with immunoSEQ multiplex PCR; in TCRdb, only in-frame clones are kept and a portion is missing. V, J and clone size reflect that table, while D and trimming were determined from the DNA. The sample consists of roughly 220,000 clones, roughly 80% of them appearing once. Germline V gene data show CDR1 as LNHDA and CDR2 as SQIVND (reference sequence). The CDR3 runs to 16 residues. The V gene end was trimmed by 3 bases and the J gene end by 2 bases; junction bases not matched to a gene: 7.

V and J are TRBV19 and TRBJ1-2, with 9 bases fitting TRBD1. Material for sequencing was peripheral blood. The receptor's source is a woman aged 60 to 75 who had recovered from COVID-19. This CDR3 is CASSMVRDRGNYGYTF. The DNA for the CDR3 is TGTGCCAGTAGTATGGTCCGAGACAGGGGGAACTATGGCTACACCTTC.